A selection of T cell receptor beta chains follows, all from one sample in a study of blood T cell repertoires in COVID-19. Here immunoSEQ multiplex PCR was the method, and the copy in TCRdb shows in-frame clones only, minus some. The sample consists of roughly 160,000 clones, about four fifths of them appearing once. The sample taken for sequencing was peripheral blood. The receptors originated from a man between 65 and 80 years old with active or convalescent COVID-19. Both conserved end residues are part of each CDR3. D genes are given only for firm matches. Where a row states a size, it is once, few, many or the class of an expanded clone; other rows omit it.

j_call d_call v_call clone_size cdr3_nt cdr3_aa
TRBJ2-1 NA TRBV7-8 NA TGTGCCAGCAGCTTGCGGGTACTCTCCTACAATGAGCAGTTCTTC CASSLRVLSYNEQFF
TRBJ2-7 TRBD1 TRBV4-3 NA TGCGCCAGCAGCCAAGGGGGGCAGGGGGACTACGAGCAGTACTTC CASSQGGQGDYEQYF
TRBJ1-1 NA TRBV9 many TGTGCCAGCAGCGTAGGGGCAGAGAACACTGAAGCTTTCTTT CASSVGAENTEAFF
TRBJ2-3 NA TRBV9 NA TGTGCCAGCAGCGTAGGGTGGAGAGCAGGGATAACAGATACGCAGTATTTT CASSVGWRAGITDTQYF
TRBJ1-6 TRBD1 TRBV7-6 NA TGTGCCAGCAGCCTTCAAGGACAGGGTTATAATTCACCCCTCCACTTT CASSLQGQGYNSPLHF
TRBJ2-2 NA TRBV7-2 NA TGTGCCAGCAGCTTAGATGGCGGGGGCCGACCCACCGGGGAGCTGTTTTTT CASSLDGGGRPTGELFF
TRBJ2-1 TRBD2 TRBV6-6 NA TGTGCCAGCAGTCCCCCGGGGGGGCGGAGCTCCTACAATGAGCAGTTCTTC CASSPPGGRSSYNEQFF
TRBJ2-5 TRBD2 TRBV4-1 few TGCGCCAGCAGCCAAGGGGTCACGGGGGGAGAGACCCAGTACTTC CASSQGVTGGETQYF
TRBJ2-5 TRBD1 TRBV7-3 NA TGTGCCAGCAGCTTATGGTCCCGACAGGGGACACAAGAGACCCAGTACTTC CASSLWSRQGTQETQYF
TRBJ1-6 TRBD1 TRBV5-1 NA TGCGCCAGCAGCAACAGACAGGGCGCGCTGTCGAATTCACCCCTCCACTTT CASSNRQGALSNSPLHF
TRBJ2-5 TRBD2 TRBV24-1 once TGTGCCACCAGTGGGGAGGGCCCCCAAGAGACCCAGTACTTC CATSGEGPQETQYF
TRBJ2-3 NA TRBV2 NA TGTGCCAGCAGTGGGGGGCCTAAGAAAGATACGCAGTATTTT CASSGGPKKDTQYF
TRBJ1-1 TRBD1 TRBV7-9 few TGTGCCAGCAGCTTCCCGACAGGGGTGGACACTGAAGCTTTCTTT CASSFPTGVDTEAFF
TRBJ2-1 TRBD1 TRBV18 NA TGTGCCAGCTCTTCAGGACAGGGAGGATACAATGAGCAGTTCTTC CASSSGQGGYNEQFF
TRBJ2-1 NA TRBV4-2 NA TGTGCCAGCAGCCCGACAGGATACAATGAGCAGTTCTTC CASSPTGYNEQFF
TRBJ1-4 NA TRBV2 NA TGTGCCAGCAGAAAGGGGTCCTATGGTGAAAAACTGTTTTTT CASRKGSYGEKLFF
TRBJ2-7 NA TRBV14 NA TGTGCCAGCAGCCAAGTGACTACCTCCTACGAGCAGTACTTC CASSQVTTSYEQYF
TRBJ1-2 TRBD1 TRBV28 NA TGTGCCAGCACCCAAGGGGGCAGCTATGGCTACACCTTC CASTQGGSYGYTF
TRBJ1-2 NA TRBV28 NA TGTGCCAGCAGTAACGACTGGAACTATGGCTACACCTTC CASSNDWNYGYTF
TRBJ2-6 NA TRBV7-2 few TGTGCCGGCAAACAGGGACCAGGGGCCAACGTCCTGACTTTC CAGKQGPGANVLTF
TRBJ2-1 TRBD2 TRBV4-3 NA TGCGCCAGCAGCAGACGAGTAGCGGGAGGGGAGAATGAGCAGTTCTTC CASSRRVAGGENEQFF
TRBJ2-1 TRBD2 TRBV6-2/TRBV6-3 NA TGTGCCAGCAGTTCACCTCTAGCGGGGGCCTACAATGAGCAGTTCTTC CASSSPLAGAYNEQFF
TRBJ2-3 NA TRBV27 NA TGTGCCAGCAGTAGGGGCTTGGGTGGGGAAGGCACAGATACGCAGTATTTT CASSRGLGGEGTDTQYF
TRBJ1-1 TRBD1 TRBV27 NA TGTGCCAGCAGTTTCCGGACAGGGAATACAGCTTTCTTT CASSFRTGNTAFF
TRBJ2-2 TRBD2 TRBV5-1 NA TGCGCCAGCAGGGTCAGGACTAGCGGATCGAACACCGGGGAGCTGTTTTTT CASRVRTSGSNTGELFF
TRBJ2-1 TRBD2 TRBV2 NA TGTGCCAGCAGTGCGGGGAGTCTAGCGGTCGGTGAGCAGTTCTTC CASSAGSLAVGEQFF
TRBJ2-3 NA TRBV19 NA TGTGCCAGTAGTGACAGACCGAGAAGCACAGATACGCAGTATTTT CASSDRPRSTDTQYF
TRBJ2-5 TRBD2 TRBV5-1 NA TGCGCCAGCAGTTCCGCGGGGGGGGCGCGGAAGACCCAGTACTTC CASSSAGGARKTQYF
TRBJ2-7 NA TRBV4-1 NA TGCGCCAGCAGCCAAGATCGGAAGAGGCTGGGTGGGTTCTACGAGCAGTACTTC CASSQDRKRLGGFYEQYF
TRBJ1-1 NA TRBV7-2 few TGTGCCAGCAGCACGTCCGGGACTGTGAACACTGAAGCTTTCTTT CASSTSGTVNTEAFF
TRBJ1-2 NA TRBV6-5 few TGTGCCAGCAGTTACAACGGGGGGTATAACTATGGCTACACCTTC CASSYNGGYNYGYTF
TRBJ1-1 TRBD1 TRBV27 NA TGTGCCAGCAGTGGACAGGAGAACACTGAAGCTTTCTTT CASSGQENTEAFF
TRBJ2-7 TRBD1 TRBV7-2 NA TGTGCCAGCAGCTGGACAGGGTTTTACGAGCAGTACTTC CASSWTGFYEQYF
TRBJ2-1 TRBD1 TRBV14 NA TGTGCCAGCAGCCAAGACGGACAGGGGGATCATGAGCAGTTCTTC CASSQDGQGDHEQFF
TRBJ1-5 TRBD1 TRBV6-5 NA TGTGCCAGCAGGGGCGGGACAGGACGTAATCAGCCCCAGCATTTT CASRGGTGRNQPQHF
TRBJ1-3 TRBD1 TRBV7-2 once TGTGCCAGCAGCGCCTCCGGGACAGCAAGAAACACCATATATTTT CASSASGTARNTIYF
TRBJ1-5 NA TRBV19 NA TGTGCCAGTAGTCAAGGACAAAAACAGCCCCAGCATTTT CASSQGQKQPQHF
TRBJ2-5 TRBD1 TRBV18 NA TGTGCCAGCTCACAAGACAGGGTCCAAGAGACCCAGTACTTC CASSQDRVQETQYF
TRBJ1-1 NA TRBV5-4 NA TGTGCCAGCAGCCTTAGACAGGAGAGCACTGAAGCTTTCTTT CASSLRQESTEAFF
TRBJ1-1 TRBD1 TRBV27 few TGTGCCAGCAGGGGGACAGCCGGGAACACTGAAGCTTTCTTT CASRGTAGNTEAFF
TRBJ1-2 NA TRBV18 NA TGTGCCAGCTCCCCGGACAGAAGTGCTAACTATGGCTACACCTTC CASSPDRSANYGYTF
TRBJ1-2 TRBD1 TRBV12-3/TRBV12-4 once TGTGCCAGCGGAAACAGGGGCGGCGATGGCTACACCTTC CASGNRGGDGYTF
TRBJ2-3 NA TRBV30 once TGTGCCTGGACCTACACAGGGATAAGCACAGATACGCAGTATTTT CAWTYTGISTDTQYF
TRBJ2-1 NA TRBV6-5 NA TGTGCCAGCAGTTATCAGGGGTCAGCATACAATGAGCAGTTCTTC CASSYQGSAYNEQFF
TRBJ2-2 NA TRBV6-5 NA TGTGCCAGCAGTTACAAGGGGACACAAAACACCGGGGAGCTGTTTTTT CASSYKGTQNTGELFF
TRBJ2-7 NA TRBV19 NA TGTGCCAGTACGGACGGGAGAGGTGGGGTCGAGCAGTACTTC CASTDGRGGVEQYF
TRBJ2-2 TRBD1 TRBV7-2 NA TGTGCCAGCAGCTTAGGGACAGGGTCCACCGGGGAGCTGTTTTTT CASSLGTGSTGELFF
TRBJ2-7 TRBD1 TRBV3-1/TRBV3-2 NA TGTGCCAGCCTTTCAGGGGGTTCCCTCGAGCAGTACTTC CASLSGGSLEQYF
TRBJ1-1 NA TRBV28 NA TGTGCCAGCAGTTTTATGACTGAAGCTTTCTTT CASSFMTEAFF
TRBJ1-4 NA TRBV3-1/TRBV3-2 NA TGTGCCAGCAGCCTGCGGGGCCCGACTAATGAAAAACTGTTTTTT CASSLRGPTNEKLFF
TRBJ2-7 TRBD1 TRBV6-5 NA TGTGCCAGCAGTCACGGCTCAGGCAGGGGGCTCGAGCAGTACTTC CASSHGSGRGLEQYF
TRBJ2-7 TRBD2 TRBV4-1 NA TGCGCCAGCAGCCAAGATACCGGGAGGTCCTACGAGCAGTACTTC CASSQDTGRSYEQYF
TRBJ2-5 TRBD2 TRBV19 few TGTGCCAGTAGTATTTCCTCCCGGACTAGCGGGGGTCAAGAGACCCAGTACTTC CASSISSRTSGGQETQYF
TRBJ2-2 TRBD2 TRBV9 NA TGTGCCAGCAGCGAGACTAGCGGGGGCCTTACGAACACCGGGGAGCTGTTTTTT CASSETSGGLTNTGELFF
TRBJ2-1 NA TRBV27 NA TGTGCCAGCAGTTTAGTAGGGGTTTCCTACAATGAGCAGTTCTTC CASSLVGVSYNEQFF
TRBJ1-5 TRBD1 TRBV19 NA TGTGCCAGTACAAAGGACAGGAGTAGCAATCAGCCCCAGCATTTT CASTKDRSSNQPQHF
TRBJ1-2 TRBD1 TRBV7-8 NA TGTGCCAGCAGCTTAATACGGACAGGGGGACAAGGCTACACCTTC CASSLIRTGGQGYTF
TRBJ2-5 TRBD2 TRBV5-4 NA TGTGCCAGCAGGGCGACTAGCGGGAGTAGAGAGACCCAGTACTTC CASRATSGSRETQYF
TRBJ2-5 TRBD1 TRBV5-4 NA TGTGCCAGCAGCTTGAGGACAGGACAAGAGACCCAGTACTTC CASSLRTGQETQYF